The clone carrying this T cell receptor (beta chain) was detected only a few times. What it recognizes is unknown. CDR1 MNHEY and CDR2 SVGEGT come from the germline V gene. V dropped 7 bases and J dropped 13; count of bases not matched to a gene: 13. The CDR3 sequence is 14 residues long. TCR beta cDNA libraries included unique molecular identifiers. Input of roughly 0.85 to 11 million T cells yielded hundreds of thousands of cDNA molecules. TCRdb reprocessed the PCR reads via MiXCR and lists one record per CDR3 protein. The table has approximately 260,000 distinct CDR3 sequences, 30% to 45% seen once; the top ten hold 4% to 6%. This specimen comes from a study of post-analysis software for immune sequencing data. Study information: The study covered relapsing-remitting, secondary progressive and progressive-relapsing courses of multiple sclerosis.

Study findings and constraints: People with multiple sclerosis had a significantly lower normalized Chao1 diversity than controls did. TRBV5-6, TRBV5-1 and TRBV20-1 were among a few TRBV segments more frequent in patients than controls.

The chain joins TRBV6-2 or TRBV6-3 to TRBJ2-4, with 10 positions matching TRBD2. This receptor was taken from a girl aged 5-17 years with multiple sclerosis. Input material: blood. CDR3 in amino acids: CASTTGLALDTQYF. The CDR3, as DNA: TGTGCCAGCACCACGGGACTAGCGTTGGACACCCAGTACTTC.